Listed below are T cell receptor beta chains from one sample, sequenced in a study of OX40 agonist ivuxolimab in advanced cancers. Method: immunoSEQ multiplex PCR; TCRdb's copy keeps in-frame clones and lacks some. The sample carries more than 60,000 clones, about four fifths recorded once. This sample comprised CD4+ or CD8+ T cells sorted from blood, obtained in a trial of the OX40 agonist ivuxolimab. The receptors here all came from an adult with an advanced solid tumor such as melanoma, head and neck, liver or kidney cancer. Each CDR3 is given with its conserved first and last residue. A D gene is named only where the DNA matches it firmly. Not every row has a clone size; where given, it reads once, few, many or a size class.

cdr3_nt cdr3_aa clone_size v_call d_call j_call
TGTGCCAGCAGTTATCCCGGGACAGAGTACTATGGCTACACCTTC CASSYPGTEYYGYTF . TRBV6-6 TRBD1 TRBJ1-2
TGTGCCAGCAGCTTCAACAGGGGAATGAACACTGAAGCTTTCTTT CASSFNRGMNTEAFF . TRBV14 TRBD1 TRBJ1-1
TGTGCCAGCAGCTTTAACACTGGAGCGAACACCGGGGAGCTGTTTTTT CASSFNTGANTGELFF . TRBV7-8 . TRBJ2-2
TGTGCCAGCAGTTACTCGAGTGGGGGCTTAGGGGTTATGTTTTTT CASSYSSGGLGVMFF . TRBV6-6 . TRBJ1-4
TGTGCCAGCAGATCACTCGGGGGCAGGAACACTGAAGCTTTCTTT CASRSLGGRNTEAFF . TRBV11-2 . TRBJ1-1
TGTGCCAGCAGCTCGTCAGTCCAGTCCTGGGTCGGGGAGCTGTTTTTT CASSSSVQSWVGELFF few TRBV7-8 . TRBJ2-2
TGTGCCAGCAGCTTGTCTAGCGGGGGCGGGGAGACCCAGTACTTC CASSLSSGGGETQYF . TRBV7-3 TRBD2 TRBJ2-5
TGCGCCAGCAGCTTGGATCCGGCCGTCTACGAGCAGTACTTC CASSLDPAVYEQYF . TRBV5-1 . TRBJ2-7
TGTGCCAGCAGTGGAGTACCGAGCACTGAAGCTTTCTTT CASSGVPSTEAFF . TRBV2 . TRBJ1-1
TGTGCCAGCAGCCGACAGGGTATGAACACTGAAGCTTTCTTT CASSRQGMNTEAFF . TRBV6-5 TRBD1 TRBJ1-1
TGTGCCAGCAGCTGGGACCCCGGACAGACCCAGTACTTC CASSWDPGQTQYF . TRBV14 . TRBJ2-5
TGTGCCAGCAGCCAAGAATGGGGGGGTTACAATGAGCAGTTCTTC CASSQEWGGYNEQFF once TRBV14 TRBD2 TRBJ2-1
TGCGCCAGCAGCTCATCCCCGGGGAGGGGGGCCGGGGAGCTGTTTTTT CASSSSPGRGAGELFF . TRBV5-1 . TRBJ2-2
TGCGCCAGCAGCTTGATTGGGGCACAGGGGTTCGGGGAGCTGTTTTTT CASSLIGAQGFGELFF few TRBV5-1 TRBD1 TRBJ2-2
TGTGCCAGCAGCTTACCCTGGACAGGGGACTATGGCTACACCTTC CASSLPWTGDYGYTF . TRBV7-9 TRBD1 TRBJ1-2
TGTGCCACCAGCAGACAGGGTAGCAATCAGCCCCAGCATTTT CATSRQGSNQPQHF . TRBV15 . TRBJ1-5
TGCAGCGTTGAGGGGGACAGGGGGCGAAGTGAAAAACTGTTTTTT CSVEGDRGRSEKLFF . TRBV29-1 TRBD1 TRBJ1-4
TGCGCCAGCAGCCCCGGGACCACCGCAGAGACCCAGTACTTC CASSPGTTAETQYF . TRBV5-1 . TRBJ2-5
TGTGCCAGCAGCGCCAGGGGGACCAATTCACCCCTCCACTTT CASSARGTNSPLHF . TRBV9 TRBD1 TRBJ1-6
TGTGCCACCTCCATGGTCCCCCTCGCAGATACGCAGTATTTT CATSMVPLADTQYF few TRBV6-5 . TRBJ2-3
TGTGCCAGCAGCGTTGGCCAGGGCGGCAGGACAGGGTCTGGAAACACCATATATTTT CASSVGQGGRTGSGNTIYF . TRBV5-6 TRBD1 TRBJ1-3
TGTGCCAGCAGCGTGCGAAGCCATAATTCACCCCTCCACTTT CASSVRSHNSPLHF . TRBV9 . TRBJ1-6
TGCGCCAGCCCCCCGTCTAGCGGGGGGGCCCGGGGAGCTGTTTTT CASPPSSGGARGAVF . TRBV4-3 TRBD2 TRBJ2-2
TGTGCCAGCCGTGGGGCCTCCGGTGTGAACACTGAAGCTTTCTTT CASRGASGVNTEAFF once TRBV19 . TRBJ1-1
TGCGCCAGCAGCCGCGAAGGACTTCTGGATACGCAGTATTTT CASSREGLLDTQYF . TRBV5-1 . TRBJ2-3
TGTGCCAGCACAGGGCACCAAGAGACCCAGTACTTC CASTGHQETQYF . TRBV6-5 . TRBJ2-5
TGTGCCAGCAGCTTAGCGTATGGGGAGTATGGCTACACCTTC CASSLAYGEYGYTF . TRBV7-8 . TRBJ1-2
TGTGCCAGCAGCCAACGACAGGGGGAGGGCACTGAAGCTTTCTTT CASSQRQGEGTEAFF . TRBV5-4 TRBD1 TRBJ1-1
TGCGCCAGCAGCTTGGTTGGGGACCAAGAGACCCAGTACTTC CASSLVGDQETQYF . TRBV5-1 . TRBJ2-5
TGTGCCAGCAGACCAGAAGGACAGCCTGAAGCTTTCTTT CASRPEGQPEAFF . TRBV5-4 . TRBJ1-1
TGTGCCAGCATCACGGGTGGTGGGGCCAACGTCCTGACTTTC CASITGGGANVLTF . TRBV28 . TRBJ2-6
TGTGCCAGCTCCCCCGACAGGGTGGAATATGGCTACACCTTC CASSPDRVEYGYTF few TRBV18 TRBD1 TRBJ1-2
TGCGCCAGCAGCTTGGCCGGGACAGATGGCTACACCTTC CASSLAGTDGYTF . TRBV5-1 TRBD1 TRBJ1-2
TGTGCCAGCAGCGACGGCCGGGACAGGGTATCCTACGAGCAGTACTTC CASSDGRDRVSYEQYF . TRBV7-9 TRBD1 TRBJ2-7
TGTGCCGGGAGGGACACCCATGGGGAGACCCAGTACTTC CAGRDTHGETQYF . TRBV6-6 . TRBJ2-5
TGTGCCAGCAGCATAGACCAGGGGGGAGGGGAAAAACTGTTTTTT CASSIDQGGGEKLFF once TRBV9 TRBD1 TRBJ1-4
TGTGCCAGCAGCTCTAAGGGGACTACTTACACCGGGGAGCTGTTTTTT CASSSKGTTYTGELFF . TRBV7-6 TRBD2 TRBJ2-2
TGTGCCAGTAGTATATCGAGGGAGGCCCTTAAGTGGGAAAAACTGTTTTTT CASSISREALKWEKLFF . TRBV19 . TRBJ1-4
TGCGCCAGCAGCTTGGAAGGAAACTTCGCCTCTGGCTACACCTTC CASSLEGNFASGYTF . TRBV5-1 . TRBJ1-2
TGTGCCAGCAGCTTAGACTTCACCGTAGGCTCGAACCGAGCTTTCTTT CASSLDFTVGSNRAFF once TRBV7-2 . TRBJ1-1
TGTGCCAGCTCACCACCGAGAAGCGGGGGGGTTAATGAGCAGTTCTTC CASSPPRSGGVNEQFF . TRBV18 TRBD2 TRBJ2-1
TGCGCCAGCAGCCAAGATCGGGGGACGGGGTCCCAGCATTTT CASSQDRGTGSQHF . TRBV4-1 . TRBJ1-5
TGCGCCAGCAGCTCAATTGGGGCCGGTGGGGAGACCCAGTACTTC CASSSIGAGGETQYF . TRBV5-1 . TRBJ2-5
TGTGCCAGCAGCCCACAGGACTCTGGGGCCAACGTCCTGACTTTC CASSPQDSGANVLTF . TRBV7-3 . TRBJ2-6
TGTGCCAGCAGCCTCGATATGAACACTGAAGCTTTCTTT CASSLDMNTEAFF . TRBV7-9 . TRBJ1-1
TGTGCCAGCAGCCCCCGCCCGGGACAGGGGTTTAACGATGAGCAGTTCTTC CASSPRPGQGFNDEQFF . TRBV9 TRBD1 TRBJ2-1
TGCGCCAGCAGCTTGGACGGGGGACGGGAGCCCCAGCATTTT CASSLDGGREPQHF . TRBV5-1 . TRBJ1-5
TGTGCCAGCAGTGACCCTCGACAGGAATACAATGAGCAGTTCTTC CASSDPRQEYNEQFF . TRBV6-1 . TRBJ2-1
TGTGCCAGCAGCTTCCCTACTAGACTCGGTGAGCAGTTCTTC CASSFPTRLGEQFF . TRBV5-6 . TRBJ2-1
TGTGCCAGCAGTTTAAAACGTACAGATACGCAGTATTTT CASSLKRTDTQYF . TRBV27 . TRBJ2-3
TGTGCCAGCAGCCCGGTGGGCAGCGCCGGCGGGGGCACTGAAGCTTTCTTT CASSPVGSAGGGTEAFF few TRBV4-2 . TRBJ1-1
TGTGCCAGCAGCTTGGATCCCCTGAAGAACACTGAAGCTTTCTTT CASSLDPLKNTEAFF . TRBV5-4 . TRBJ1-1
TGTGCCAGCAGTCGACAGGTCCAAGAGACCCAGTACTTC CASSRQVQETQYF once TRBV6-5 . TRBJ2-5
TGTGCCAGCAGTGGTCGCAGGGGAACTAATGAAAAACTGTTTTTT CASSGRRGTNEKLFF . TRBV6-5 . TRBJ1-4
TGCAGCGTTCGGGACAGGGACGGTGAAAAACTGTTTTTT CSVRDRDGEKLFF . TRBV29-1 TRBD1 TRBJ1-4